The 4 T cell receptor beta chains reported below all come from one sample, sequenced in a study of early T cells in non-severe SARS-CoV-2 infection. TCRdb fed the 5' RACE reads into MiXCR, producing one record per CDR3 protein. This sample carries tens of thousands of distinct CDR3 sequences, about 17% of them seen once, and the ten largest clones take roughly 8.2%. The starting material was whole blood, obtained at baseline. These receptor sequences come from an adult who was a healthcare worker with PCR-confirmed SARS-CoV-2 infection or an uninfected control (not recorded which).

V and J are TRBV12-5 and TRBJ1-5; D gene unclear. The CDR3 runs 13 residues. Germline loops: CDR1 LGHNT, CDR2 FRNRAP. V was pared by 2 bases and J by 12 bases, with 14 bases between. CDR3 bases: TGTGCTAGTGGTTTGTCCCTGTCTCCCATCCAGCATTTT. Protein: CASGLSLSPIQHF.

This clonotype was found many times. V usage is TRBV28 and J usage is TRBJ1-2; D is possibly TRBD1 (5 bases). Trimming removed 5 bases at V and 7 bases at J, with 17 bases between. The CDR3 extends over 14 amino acids. Per the germline V gene, CDR1 is MDHEN and CDR2 is SYDVKM. The DNA of the CDR3 is TGTGCCAGCAGTCCCTCCGACAGCGCTATTGGCTACACCTTC. It codes for CASSPSDSAIGYTF.

The chain uses TRBV3-2 and TRBJ2-7; the table gives TRBD2 as D, unverified against the DNA. TRBV3-2 is marked as a pseudogene. The CDR3 covers 15 residues. This chain's CDR3 is CARIKREGLAYEQYF. In DNA, the CDR3 is TGTGCCAGGATCAAGCGGGAGGGCCTGGCCTACGAGCAGTACTTC.

A few counts support this clonotype. This chain connects TRBV20-1 to TRBJ2-5, with D tentatively TRBD1 or TRBD2 (5 bases each). Looked up from germline, CDR1 is DFQATT and CDR2 is SNEGSKA (reference sequence). CDR3 size: 13 residues. Trimming left V 7 bases short and J 3 bases short, with 15 bases between. Here the CDR3 reads CSVLRDGEETQYF. CDR3 nucleotide sequence: TGCAGTGTCCTCCGGGACGGTGAAGAGACCCAGTACTTC.